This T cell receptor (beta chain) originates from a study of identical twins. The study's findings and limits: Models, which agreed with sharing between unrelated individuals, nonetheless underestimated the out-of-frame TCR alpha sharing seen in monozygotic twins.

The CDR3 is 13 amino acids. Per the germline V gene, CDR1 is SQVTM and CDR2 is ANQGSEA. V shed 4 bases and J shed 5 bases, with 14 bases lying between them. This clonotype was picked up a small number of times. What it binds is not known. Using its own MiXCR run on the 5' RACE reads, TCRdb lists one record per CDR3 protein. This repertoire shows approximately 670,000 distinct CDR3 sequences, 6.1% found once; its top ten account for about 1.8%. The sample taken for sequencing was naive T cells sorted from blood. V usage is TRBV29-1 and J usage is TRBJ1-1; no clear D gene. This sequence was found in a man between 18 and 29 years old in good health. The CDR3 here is CSVAMGVGTEAFF. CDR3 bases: TGCAGCGTTGCTATGGGAGTTGGTACTGAAGCTTTCTTT.